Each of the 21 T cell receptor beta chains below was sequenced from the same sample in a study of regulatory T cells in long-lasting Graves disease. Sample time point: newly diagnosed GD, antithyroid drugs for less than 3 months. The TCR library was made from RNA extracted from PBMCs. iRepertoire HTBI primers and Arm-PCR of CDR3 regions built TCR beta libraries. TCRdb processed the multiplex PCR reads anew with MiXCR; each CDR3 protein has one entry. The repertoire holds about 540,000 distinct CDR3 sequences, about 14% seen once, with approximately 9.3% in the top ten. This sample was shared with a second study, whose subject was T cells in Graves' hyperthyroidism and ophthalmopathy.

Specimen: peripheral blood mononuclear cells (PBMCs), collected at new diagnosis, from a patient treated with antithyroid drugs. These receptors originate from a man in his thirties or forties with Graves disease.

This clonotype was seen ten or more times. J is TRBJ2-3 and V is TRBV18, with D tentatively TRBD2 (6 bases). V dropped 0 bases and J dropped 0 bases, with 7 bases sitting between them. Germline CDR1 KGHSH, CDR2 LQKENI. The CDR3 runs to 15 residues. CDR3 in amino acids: CASSPPSGSTDTQYF. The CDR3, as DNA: TGTGCCAGCTCACCACCGAGCGGGAGCACAGATACGCAGTATTTT. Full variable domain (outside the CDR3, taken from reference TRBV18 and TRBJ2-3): NAGVMQNPRHLVRRRGQEARLRCSPMKGHSHVYWYRQLPEEGLKFMVYLQKENIIDESGMPKERFSAEFPKEGPSILRIQQVVRGDSAAYFCASSPPSGSTDTQYFGPGTRLTVL.

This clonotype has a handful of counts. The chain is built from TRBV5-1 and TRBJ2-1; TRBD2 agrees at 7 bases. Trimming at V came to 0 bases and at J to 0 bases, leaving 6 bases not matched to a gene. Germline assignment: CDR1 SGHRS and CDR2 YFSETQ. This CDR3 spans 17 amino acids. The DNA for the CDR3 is TGCGCCAGCAGCTTGGTAAAGGGAGGGAGCTCCTACAATGAGCAGTTCTTC. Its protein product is CASSLVKGGSSYNEQFF.

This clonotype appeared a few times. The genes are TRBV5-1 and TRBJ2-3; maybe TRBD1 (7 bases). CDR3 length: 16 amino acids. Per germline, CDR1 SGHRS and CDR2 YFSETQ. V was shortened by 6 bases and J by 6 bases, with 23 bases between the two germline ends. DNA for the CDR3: TGCGCCAGCACAGAGGGGACCGGTCCAGGGGGGGATACGCAGTATTTT. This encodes CASTEGTGPGGDTQYF.

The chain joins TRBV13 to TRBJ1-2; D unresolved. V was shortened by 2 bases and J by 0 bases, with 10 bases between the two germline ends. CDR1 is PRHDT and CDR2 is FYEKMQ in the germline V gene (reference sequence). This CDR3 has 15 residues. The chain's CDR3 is CASSLRGLANYGYTF. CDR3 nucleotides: TGTGCCAGCAGCTTAAGAGGACTAGCTAACTATGGCTACACCTTC.

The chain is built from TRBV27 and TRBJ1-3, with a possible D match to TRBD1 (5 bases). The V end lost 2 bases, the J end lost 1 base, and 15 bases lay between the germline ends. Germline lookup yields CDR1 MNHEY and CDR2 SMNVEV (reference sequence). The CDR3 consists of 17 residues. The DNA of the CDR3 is TGTGCCAGCAGTTTAAGGGGTCGGAGGTATTCTGGAAACACCATATATTTT. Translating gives CASSLRGRRYSGNTIYF.

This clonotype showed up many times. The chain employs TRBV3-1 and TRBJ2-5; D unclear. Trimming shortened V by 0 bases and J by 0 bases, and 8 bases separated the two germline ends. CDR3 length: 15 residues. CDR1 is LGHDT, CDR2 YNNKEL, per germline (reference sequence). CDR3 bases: TGTGCCAGCAGCCAAGATATGGGGAACCAAGAGACCCAGTACTTC. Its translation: CASSQDMGNQETQYF.

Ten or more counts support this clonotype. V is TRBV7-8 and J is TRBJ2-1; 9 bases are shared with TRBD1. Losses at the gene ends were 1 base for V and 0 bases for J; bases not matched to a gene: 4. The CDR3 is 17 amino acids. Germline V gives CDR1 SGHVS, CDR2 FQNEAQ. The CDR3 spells CASSLGQGVTSYNEQFF. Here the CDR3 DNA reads TGTGCCAGCAGCTTAGGACAGGGGGTAACCTCCTACAATGAGCAGTTCTTC.

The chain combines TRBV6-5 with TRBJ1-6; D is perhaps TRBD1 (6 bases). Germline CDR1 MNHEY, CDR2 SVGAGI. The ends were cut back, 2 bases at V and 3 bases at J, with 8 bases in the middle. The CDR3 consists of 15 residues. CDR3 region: CASSYKDSYNSPLHF. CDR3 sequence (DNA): TGTGCCAGCAGTTACAAGGACAGCTATAATTCACCCCTCCACTTT.

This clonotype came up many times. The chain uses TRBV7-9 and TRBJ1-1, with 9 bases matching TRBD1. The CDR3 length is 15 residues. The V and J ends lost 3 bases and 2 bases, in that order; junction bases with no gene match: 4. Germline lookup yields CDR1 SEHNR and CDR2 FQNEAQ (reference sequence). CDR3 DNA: TGTGCCAGCAGCTTTGGGGACAGGGCTAACACTGAAGCTTTCTTT. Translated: CASSFGDRANTEAFF.

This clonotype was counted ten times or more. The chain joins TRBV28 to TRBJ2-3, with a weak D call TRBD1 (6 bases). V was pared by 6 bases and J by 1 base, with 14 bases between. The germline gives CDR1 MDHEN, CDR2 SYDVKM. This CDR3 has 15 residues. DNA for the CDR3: TGTGCCAGCAGCCAACCACAGGGCGGCACAGATACGCAGTATTTT. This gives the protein CASSQPQGGTDTQYF.

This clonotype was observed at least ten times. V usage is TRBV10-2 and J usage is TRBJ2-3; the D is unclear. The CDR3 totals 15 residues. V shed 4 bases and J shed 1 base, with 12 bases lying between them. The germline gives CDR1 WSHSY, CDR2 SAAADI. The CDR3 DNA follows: TGCGCCAGCAGTGCCGGCTGGAGTGGCACAGATACGCAGTATTTT. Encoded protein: CASSAGWSGTDTQYF.

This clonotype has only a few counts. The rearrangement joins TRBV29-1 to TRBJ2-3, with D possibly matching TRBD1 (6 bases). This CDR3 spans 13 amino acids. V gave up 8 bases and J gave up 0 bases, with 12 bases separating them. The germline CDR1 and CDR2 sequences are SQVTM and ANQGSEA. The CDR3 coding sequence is TGCAGCATAAAAAGGGGGAGCACAGATACGCAGTATTTT. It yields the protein CSIKRGSTDTQYF.

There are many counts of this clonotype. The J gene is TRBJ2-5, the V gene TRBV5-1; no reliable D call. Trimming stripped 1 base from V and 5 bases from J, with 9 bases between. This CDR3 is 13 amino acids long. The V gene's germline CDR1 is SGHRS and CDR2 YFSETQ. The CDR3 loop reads CASSLWPRETQYF. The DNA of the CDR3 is TGCGCCAGCAGCTTGTGGCCCAGGGAGACCCAGTACTTC. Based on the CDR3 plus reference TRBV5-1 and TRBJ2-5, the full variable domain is KAGVTQTPRYLIKTRGQQVTLSCSPISGHRSVSWYQQTPGQGLQFLFEYFSETQRNKGNFPGRFSGRQFSNSRSEMNVSTLELGDSALYLCASSLWPRETQYFGPGTRLLVL.

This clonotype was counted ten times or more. The CDR3 sequence: CSATRGSSSDEQYF. The CDR3 DNA is TGCAGTGCAACCCGGGGGAGTAGCTCTGACGAGCAGTACTTC. The gene calls are TRBV20-1 and TRBJ2-7, with a weak D call TRBD2 (6 bases). Per the germline V gene, CDR1 is DFQATT and CDR2 is SNEGSKA (reference sequence). Trimming removed 6 bases at V and 5 bases at J, with 20 bases between. The CDR3 sequence is 14 residues long.

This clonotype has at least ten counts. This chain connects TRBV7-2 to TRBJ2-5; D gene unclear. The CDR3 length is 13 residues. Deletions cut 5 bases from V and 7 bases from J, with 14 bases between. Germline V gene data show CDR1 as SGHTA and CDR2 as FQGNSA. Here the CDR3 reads CASSPAPSGTQYF. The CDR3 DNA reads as TGTGCCAGCAGCCCGGCCCCAAGTGGGACCCAGTACTTC.

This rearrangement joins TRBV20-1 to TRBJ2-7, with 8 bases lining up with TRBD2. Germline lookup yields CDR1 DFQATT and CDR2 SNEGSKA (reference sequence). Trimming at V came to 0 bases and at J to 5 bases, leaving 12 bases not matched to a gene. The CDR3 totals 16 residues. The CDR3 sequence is CSARDRGTRGANEQYF. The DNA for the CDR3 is TGCAGTGCTAGAGATCGGGGGACTAGGGGGGCCAACGAGCAGTACTTC.

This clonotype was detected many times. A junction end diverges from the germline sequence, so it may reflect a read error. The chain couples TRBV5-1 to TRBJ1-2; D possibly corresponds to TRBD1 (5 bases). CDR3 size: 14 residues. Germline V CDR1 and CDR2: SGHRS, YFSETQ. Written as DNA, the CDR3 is TGTGCCAGCAGCTTAGGACAAGGGTACTATGGCTACACCTTC. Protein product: CASSLGQGYYGYTF.

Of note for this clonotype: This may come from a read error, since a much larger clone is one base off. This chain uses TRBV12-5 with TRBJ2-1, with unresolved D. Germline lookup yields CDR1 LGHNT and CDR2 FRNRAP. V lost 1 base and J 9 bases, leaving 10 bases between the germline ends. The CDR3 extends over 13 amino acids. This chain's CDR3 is CASGLALGCEQFF. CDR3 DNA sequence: TGTGCTAGTGGTTTGGCGCTGGGGTGTGAGCAGTTCTTC.

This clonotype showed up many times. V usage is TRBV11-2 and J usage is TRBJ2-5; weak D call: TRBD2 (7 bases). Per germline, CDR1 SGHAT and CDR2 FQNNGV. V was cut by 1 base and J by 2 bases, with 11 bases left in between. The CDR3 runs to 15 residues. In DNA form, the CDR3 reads TGTGCCAGCAGCTTAGGGGGGGGCTTTCAAGAGACCCAGTACTTC. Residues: CASSLGGGFQETQYF.

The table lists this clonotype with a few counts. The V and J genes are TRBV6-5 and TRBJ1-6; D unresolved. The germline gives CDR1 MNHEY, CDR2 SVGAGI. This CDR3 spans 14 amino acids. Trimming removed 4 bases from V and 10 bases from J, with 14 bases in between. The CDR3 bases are TGTGCCAGCAGTTGGGTAGGCCCTGCCTCACCCCTCCACTTT. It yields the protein CASSWVGPASPLHF.

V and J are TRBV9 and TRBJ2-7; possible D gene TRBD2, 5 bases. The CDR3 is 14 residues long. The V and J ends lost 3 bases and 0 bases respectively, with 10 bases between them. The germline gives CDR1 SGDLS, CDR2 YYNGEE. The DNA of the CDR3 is TGTGCCAGCAGCGGGTATGGGAGCTCCTACGAGCAGTACTTC. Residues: CASSGYGSSYEQYF.